A selection of T cell receptor beta chains follows, all from one sample in a study of blood T cells in healthy people across ages. MiXCR, run by TCRdb on the 5' RACE reads, gives a single entry per CDR3 protein. The table has 700,000 to 850,000 distinct CDR3 sequences, roughly 35% seen once; the top ten hold roughly 13%. Specimen: blood. The receptor source for this set is a man aged 18-30 years in good health. Both conserved end residues are trimmed from each CDR3. Fields, in order: J gene, clone size, V gene, CDR3 protein. Part of the rows lack a size; the others show once, few, many or a class for expanded clones.

>TRBJ1-1|few|TRBV29-1
SVRNRVANTEAF
>TRBJ1-6|-|TRBV12-3/TRBV12-4
ASSARGNSPLH
>TRBJ1-2|-|TRBV2
ASSDGQSHGYT
>TRBJ1-1|-|TRBV20-1
SARDGTGTELAMNTEAF
>TRBJ1-4|few|TRBV20-1
SAQGTGTNEKLF
>TRBJ2-5|-|TRBV6-5
ASSYLGGKETQY
>TRBJ2-5|-|TRBV29-1
SVNPLSETQY
>TRBJ1-2|-|TRBV4-1
ASSHVQGVDYGYT
>TRBJ1-6|-|TRBV6-1
ASSGLGGNSPLH
>TRBJ2-1|few|TRBV7-9
ASSLRDVDEQF
>TRBJ2-5|few|TRBV12-3/TRBV12-4
ASKGTVEEIQY
>TRBJ2-1|-|TRBV20-1
SAPLNSGRSGSYNEQF
>TRBJ1-2|few|TRBV6-5
ASRRGQENGYT
>TRBJ2-1|many|TRBV10-3
AISEPGLAHNEQF
>TRBJ2-3|-|TRBV4-3
ASSQNDIVESTDTQY
>TRBJ2-4|many|TRBV12-3/TRBV12-4
ASSQDRGHLAKNIQY
>TRBJ1-1|-|TRBV7-8
ASSSPVGVTEAF
>TRBJ2-7|few|TRBV7-2
ASREGSGGYEQY
>TRBJ1-5|-|TRBV20-1
SARVGTLGYSNQPQH
>-|-|TRBV7-9
ASSFGGRAHEQY
>TRBJ2-4|-|TRBV30
AWSVGDIQY
>TRBJ1-2|-|TRBV6-5
ASSYTDGSNYGYT
>TRBJ2-7|-|TRBV20-1
SAAAGLRSYEQY
>TRBJ1-2|few|TRBV25-1
ASSEREGIFYGYT
>TRBJ1-4|few|TRBV20-1
SVEGRVSEKLF
>TRBJ1-6|-|TRBV5-1
ASSLGDGLYNSPLH
>TRBJ2-3|-|TRBV29-1
SVEVPPLVGALSTDTQY
>TRBJ2-3|-|TRBV6-6
AGSYSGQRDTQY
>TRBJ2-5|few|TRBV7-2
ASSLVGRGNQETQY
>TRBJ2-5|-|TRBV5-1
ASSLTPGEGTQY
>TRBJ2-7|-|TRBV7-8
ASSSRGGHYEQY
>TRBJ1-2|many|TRBV20-1
SARRGFTNGYT
>TRBJ1-4|few|TRBV7-8
ASSKTDRGLANEKLF
>TRBJ1-1|-|TRBV7-9
ASTGGAMNTEAF
>TRBJ2-5|-|TRBV18
ASSPTRQEETQY
>TRBJ1-4|-|TRBV4-3
ASSQDSAGAGEKLF
>TRBJ1-5|-|TRBV7-2
ASSRDRARLPQH
>TRBJ1-6|few|TRBV6-1
ASSDTASSYNSPLH
>TRBJ2-3|-|TRBV20-1
SASSSGGAATQY
>TRBJ1-5|-|TRBV12-3/TRBV12-4
ASSIPGQGLNQPQH
>TRBJ1-6|few|TRBV5-4
ASSLAGRGNNSPLH
>TRBJ2-3|-|TRBV12-3/TRBV12-4
VSTLRGSTDTQY
>TRBJ1-1|-|TRBV7-2
ASSLVMTGSNTEAF
>-|few|TRBV6-2/TRBV6-3
ASSWAYNEQY
>TRBJ2-3|-|TRBV7-2
ASSSTSGGAKDTQY
>TRBJ2-7|-|TRBV7-8
ASSLGQWANEQY
>TRBJ1-1|-|TRBV10-3
AISELREGNTEAF
>TRBJ1-1|few|TRBV12-3/TRBV12-4
ASSLKSTGGTEAF
>TRBJ1-2|-|TRBV10-3
AISEGKVPLGYT
>TRBJ2-3|few|TRBV9
ASSAAPGNRDTQY
>TRBJ2-1|many|TRBV12-3/TRBV12-4
ATAPYNEQF
>TRBJ1-6|few|TRBV20-1
SVGTETYNSPLH
>TRBJ2-1|many|TRBV20-1
SNSPPPRRLYNEQF
>TRBJ2-1|-|TRBV27
ASSFRNGYYNEQF
>TRBJ2-3|few|TRBV28
ASSLAGGVDTQY
>-|-|TRBV3-1
ASIQRSYEQY
>TRBJ2-5|-|TRBV18
ASSPRAEETQY